The 29 T cell receptor beta chains reported below all come from one sample, sequenced in a study of blood T cell repertoires in COVID-19. TCRdb's copy holds only in-frame clones and misses some; the assay was immunoSEQ multiplex PCR. This repertoire shows about 160,000 clones, roughly 89% found once; its top ten account for around 4%. Sample: peripheral blood. These receptors were collected from a woman aged 55-70 years who had recovered from COVID-19.

V is TRBV15 and J is TRBJ2-7, with D tentatively TRBD1 (6 bases). From germline, CDR1 is LNHNV and CDR2 YYDKDF (reference sequence). Trimming left V 1 base short and J 5 bases short, with 21 bases between. This CDR3 is built from 17 residues. CDR3 DNA sequence: TGTGCCACCAGCAGAGCCCCAACAGGGAGCTGGGGCGACGAGCAGTACTTC. As protein: CATSRAPTGSWGDEQYF.

The J gene is TRBJ2-5, the V gene TRBV9; TRBD2 matches at 7 bases. Germline V gene lookup returns CDR1 SGDLS and CDR2 YYNGEE. V dropped 0 bases and J dropped 5; count of bases not matched to a gene: 1. There are 13 residues in the CDR3. CDR3 amino acids: CASSVGGGETQYF. CDR3 DNA sequence: TGTGCCAGCAGCGTAGGGGGAGGGGAGACCCAGTACTTC.

The chain carries TRBV7-3 and TRBJ2-5; 7 bases match TRBD1. CDR3 length: 15 amino acids. V shed 2 bases and J 1 base; nucleotides not matched to a gene: 4. Germline V CDR1 and CDR2: SGHTA, FQGTGA. CDR3 amino acids: CASSLFGTVQETQYF. DNA for the CDR3: TGTGCCAGCAGCTTATTCGGGACAGTCCAAGAGACCCAGTACTTC.

This chain connects TRBV2 to TRBJ2-2; 8 positions match TRBD1. After removal of 2 bases from V and 7 bases from J, the junction contained 6 bases not matched to a gene. The CDR3 sequence is 15 residues long. Per germline, CDR1 SNHLY and CDR2 FYNNEI. The CDR3 loop reads CASSESGQGNGELFF. CDR3 nucleotides: TGTGCCAGCAGTGAATCAGGACAGGGTAACGGGGAGCTGTTTTTT.

The rearrangement links TRBV21-1 to TRBJ2-3; the D call in the table, TRBD2, was not verified against the DNA. TRBV21-1 is shown as a pseudogene. The CDR3 runs 22 residues. CDR3 region: CASSKGGGGLDPLRRWTDTQYF. The CDR3 DNA sequence: TGTGCCAGCAGCAAAGGAGGGGGGGGACTAGACCCATTACGGCGGTGGACAGATACGCAGTATTTT.

CDR3: CASTRDRGAPYTF. The DNA for the CDR3 is TGTGCCAGCACCCGGGACAGGGGCGCCCCTTACACCTTC. The V call is TRBV6-5, the J call TRBJ1-2; 10 bases align to TRBD1. The junction had 10 bases not matched to a gene; V was cut back by 7 bases and J by 11 bases. Germline lookup yields CDR1 MNHEY and CDR2 SVGAGI. The CDR3 is made up of 13 amino acids.

The chain employs TRBV10-3 and TRBJ1-6; no definite D call. Germline CDR1 reads ENHRY; CDR2 reads SYGVKD. V was shortened by 10 bases and J by 7 bases, with 11 bases between the two germline ends. The CDR3 is 12 amino acids. The CDR3 here is CASQEGNSPLHF. In DNA, the CDR3 is TGTGCCAGCCAGGAGGGCAATTCACCCCTCCACTTT.

The chain has TRBV29-1 and TRBJ2-3; a weak D match, TRBD2 (6 bases). The CDR3 contains 14 residues. With 1 base removed from V and 4 bases from J, the gap between germline ends came to 12 bases. In germline, CDR1 is SQVTM, CDR2 ANQGSEA. This CDR3 is CSVEGLVGADTQYF. Here the CDR3 DNA reads TGCAGCGTTGAAGGACTAGTGGGTGCAGATACGCAGTATTTT.

The rearrangement links TRBV6-5 to TRBJ2-6, with D perhaps matching TRBD1 (5 bases). CDR3 length: 15 residues. V was cut by 7 bases and J by 1 base, with 11 bases left in between. Germline CDR1 MNHEY, CDR2 SVGAGI. Written as DNA, the CDR3 is TGTGCCAGCATTCAACCAGGGTCTGGGGCCAACGTCCTGACTTTC. As protein: CASIQPGSGANVLTF.

This sequence joins TRBV19 and TRBJ1-5; TRBD1 matches 8 bases. V shed 7 bases, J shed 2 bases, and the junction held 7 bases outside the gene matches. In germline, CDR1 is LNHDA, CDR2 SQIVND (reference sequence). This CDR3 region has 15 residues. The CDR3, as DNA: TGTGCCAGTACCCCGGACAGGGTGGGCAATCAGCCCCAGCATTTT. Its translation: CASTPDRVGNQPQHF.

This clone was seen just once. The genes are TRBV29-1 and TRBJ2-3; 9 bases map to TRBD2. J was trimmed by 6 bases and V by 2 bases; bases with no gene match: 6. CDR3 length: 14 residues. Germline assignment: CDR1 SQVTM and CDR2 ANQGSEA. CDR3 sequence: CSVEPQAGGDTQYF. Here the CDR3 DNA reads TGCAGCGTTGAACCCCAAGCGGGGGGCGATACGCAGTATTTT.

This clone was found once. The chain uses TRBV10-3 and TRBJ1-1; 7 bases fit TRBD1. The ends lost 0 bases at V and 4 bases at J; junction bases unmatched: 2. There are 14 residues in the CDR3. CDR1 is ENHRY and CDR2 is SYGVKD in the germline V gene. Here the CDR3 DNA reads TGTGCCATCAGTGAGTCGCAGGGGGGCACTGAAGCTTTCTTT. Amino acids: CAISESQGGTEAFF.

The V and J genes are TRBV4-2 and TRBJ2-3; 8 bases are a match to TRBD2. With 4 bases clipped from V and 2 bases from J, the junction kept 11 bases outside the gene matches. The CDR3 loop spans 17 amino acids. Per the germline V gene, CDR1 is LGHNA and CDR2 is YNFKEQ. The CDR3 nucleotides are TGTGCCAGCAGCCCTCTTGATCGCGGGGGGTACACAGATACGCAGTATTTT. It translates to CASSPLDRGGYTDTQYF.

The chain links TRBV5-1 to TRBJ1-3; D not certain. From germline, CDR1 is SGHRS and CDR2 YFSETQ. The V end lost 0 bases, the J end lost 4 bases, and 8 bases lay between the germline ends. The CDR3 totals 14 residues. The CDR3 reads CASSLGAQGNTIYF. In DNA, the CDR3 is TGCGCCAGCAGCTTGGGGGCCCAGGGAAACACCATATATTTT. The full variable domain, with the rest looked up from reference TRBV5-1 and TRBJ1-3, is KAGVTQTPRYLIKTRGQQVTLSCSPISGHRSVSWYQQTPGQGLQFLFEYFSETQRNKGNFPGRFSGRQFSNSRSEMNVSTLELGDSALYLCASSLGAQGNTIYFGEGSWLTVV.

The J gene is TRBJ2-7, the V gene TRBV7-8, with D unresolved. V was cut by 2 bases and J by 4 bases, with 6 bases left in between. CDR1 SGHVS and CDR2 FQNEAQ come from the germline V gene. CDR3 length: 12 residues. The CDR3 loop reads CASSLNGYEQYF. The CDR3 DNA reads as TGTGCCAGCAGCTTAAACGGGTACGAGCAGTACTTC.

The CDR3 protein is CASRLGGDRALYGYTF. The CDR3 coding sequence is TGTGCCAGCAGATTAGGGGGGGACAGGGCCCTCTATGGCTACACCTTC. This chain uses TRBV27 with TRBJ1-2; TRBD1 aligns across 9 bases. The trim removed 6 bases at V and 4 bases at J, leaving 12 bases unmatched. Germline V lookup: CDR1 MNHEY, CDR2 SMNVEV (reference sequence). This CDR3 contains 16 residues.

The CDR3, as DNA: TGTGCCAGCAGTTACCCGACAGATACGCAGTATTTT. It encodes CASSYPTDTQYF. The chain employs TRBV6-2 or TRBV6-3 and TRBJ2-3; D is uncertain. Germline CDR1 MNHEY, CDR2 SVGEGT. The CDR3 runs to 12 residues. The germline V and J ends were trimmed by 2 bases and 3 bases, with 3 bases remaining between them.

The genes are TRBV3-1 (or the pseudogene TRBV3-2) and TRBJ1-1; D remains ambiguous. The V end was cut by 2 bases, the J end by 2 bases, with 9 bases between. This CDR3 is built from 14 residues. Germline CDR1 is LGHDT and CDR2 is YNNKEL (reference sequence). CDR3 nucleotide sequence: TGTGCCAGCAGCCAATTTCTAGTAAACACTGAAGCTTTCTTT. Its protein product is CASSQFLVNTEAFF.

This sequence joins TRBV29-1 and TRBJ2-1; 8 positions agree with TRBD1. V lost 4 bases and J lost 8; bases outside the gene matches: 1. This CDR3 is built from 11 residues. Germline lookup yields CDR1 SQVTM and CDR2 ANQGSEA. The CDR3 spells CSVATGDEQFF. The CDR3 DNA reads TGCAGCGTTGCGACAGGGGATGAGCAGTTCTTC.

This chain uses TRBV6-5 with TRBJ2-4; 10 positions agree with TRBD1. The CDR3 loop spans 14 amino acids. The germline V gene has CDR1 MNHEY and CDR2 SVGAGI. J gave up 5 bases and V 7 bases, and 5 bases lay outside the gene matches. CDR3: CASNLGTGENIQYF. DNA of the CDR3: TGTGCCAGCAACTTGGGGACAGGGGAAAACATTCAGTACTTC.

The chain carries TRBV10-3 and TRBJ2-7, with D possibly TRBD1 on 5 matching bases. This CDR3 contains 13 residues. Germline CDR1 ENHRY, CDR2 SYGVKD. V was pared by 3 bases and J by 3 bases, with 9 bases between. This CDR3 is CAISEGTGYEQYF. The CDR3 DNA follows: TGTGCCATCAGTGAAGGAACAGGCTACGAGCAGTACTTC.

V is TRBV29-1 and J is TRBJ2-7, with 7 nucleotides matching TRBD2. The CDR3 is 12 amino acids. CDR1 SQVTM and CDR2 ANQGSEA come from the germline V gene. V was pared by 2 bases and J by 2 bases, with 0 bases of the junction left unmatched. The CDR3 protein is CSVELAAYEQYF. Written as DNA, the CDR3 is TGCAGCGTTGAACTAGCGGCCTACGAGCAGTACTTC.

CDR3 amino acids: CASNSRQDYNEQFF. The CDR3 DNA is TGTGCCAGCAACTCCAGACAGGACTACAATGAGCAGTTCTTC. The chain combines TRBV28 with TRBJ2-1, with D perhaps matching TRBD1 (6 bases). The CDR3 contains 14 residues. Germline V CDR1 and CDR2: MDHEN, SYDVKM. Trimming pared 7 bases from V and 3 bases from J, leaving 13 bases between.

The chain has TRBV19 and TRBJ1-2; tentative D call: TRBD1 (6 bases). This CDR3 is built from 16 residues. Germline V gives CDR1 LNHDA, CDR2 SQIVND (reference sequence). The V and J ends lost 6 bases and 3 bases respectively, with 20 bases between them. The CDR3, as DNA: TGTGCCAGTAGATCCACCGGGACAACGGATCACTATGGCTACACCTTC. It encodes CASRSTGTTDHYGYTF.

The chain is built from TRBV27 and TRBJ1-5; maybe TRBD1 (6 bases). The germline gives CDR1 MNHEY, CDR2 SMNVEV (reference sequence). The V end was cut by 2 bases, the J end by 1 base, with 18 bases between. The CDR3 is 18 amino acids. The CDR3 region has the DNA TGTGCCAGCAGTTTAGGAGGACAGTCCGCTCGGAGCAATCAGCCCCAGCATTTT. Translating it yields CASSLGGQSARSNQPQHF.

V and J are TRBV24-1 and TRBJ2-7, with D uncertain. The CDR3 sequence is 13 residues long. Germline V gene sequence: CDR1 KGHDR, CDR2 SFDVKD. V shed 12 bases and J shed 2 bases, with 16 bases lying between them. The CDR3 DNA sequence: TGTGCCGTTTCAGGCCGTACAACCTACGAGCAGTACTTC. Residues: CAVSGRTTYEQYF.

This rearrangement joins TRBV4-2 to TRBJ1-2; D not resolved. Trimming removed 0 bases from V and 5 bases from J, with 10 bases in between. The CDR3 has 14 amino acids. The germline V gene encodes CDR1 LGHNA and CDR2 YNFKEQ. The CDR3 DNA reads TGTGCCAGCAGCCAAGATCTGTCCTCTTATGGCTACACCTTC. Translating gives CASSQDLSSYGYTF.

The chain carries TRBV27 and TRBJ1-2; D is uncertain. CDR1 and CDR2 from the germline V gene are MNHEY and SMNVEV (reference sequence). CDR3 length: 14 residues. Deletions cut 0 bases from V and 4 bases from J, with 9 bases between. CDR3 bases: TGTGCCAGCAGTTTATCGATGCGGGGCTATGGCTACACCTTC. Translating it yields CASSLSMRGYGYTF.

This chain links TRBV19 with TRBJ2-5; 7 bases are shared with TRBD1. CDR1 is LNHDA and CDR2 is SQIVND in the germline V gene (reference sequence). This CDR3 spans 14 amino acids. The trim removed 3 bases at V and 2 bases at J, leaving 3 bases unmatched. CDR3 DNA: TGTGCCAGTAGTATTTTGGGACAGCAAGAGACCCAGTACTTC. This codes for CASSILGQQETQYF.